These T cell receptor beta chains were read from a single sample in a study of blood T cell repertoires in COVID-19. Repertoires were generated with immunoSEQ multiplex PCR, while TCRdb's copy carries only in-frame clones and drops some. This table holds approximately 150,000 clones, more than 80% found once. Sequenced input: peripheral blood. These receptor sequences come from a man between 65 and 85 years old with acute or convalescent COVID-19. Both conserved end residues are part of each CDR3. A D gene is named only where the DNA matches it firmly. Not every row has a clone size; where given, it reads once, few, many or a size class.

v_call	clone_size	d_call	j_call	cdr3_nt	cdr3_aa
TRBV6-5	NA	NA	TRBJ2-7	TGTGCCAGCAGTTACGCTAGCTTGGGTAGATACGAGCAGTACTTC	CASSYASLGRYEQYF
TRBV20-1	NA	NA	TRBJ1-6	TGCAGTGCTAGTCCAGTCCCGCCACCGGGTAATTCACCCCTCCACTTT	CSASPVPPPGNSPLHF
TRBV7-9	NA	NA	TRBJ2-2	TGTGCCAGCAGTCCCTTTGGGGAGCTGTTTTTT	CASSPFGELFF
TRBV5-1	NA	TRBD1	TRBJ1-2	TGCGCCAGCAGTGGAGGGGATCTGACAGGGGGCTATGGCTACACCTTC	CASSGGDLTGGYGYTF
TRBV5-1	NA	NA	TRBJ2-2	TGCGCCAGCAGCTTGGGGCGGGACTTGAACACCGGGGAGCTGTTTTTT	CASSLGRDLNTGELFF
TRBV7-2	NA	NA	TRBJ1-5	TGTGCCAGCAGCTTAGGGTGGGTCAGGGGCAGGGGCAATCAGCCCCAGCATTTT	CASSLGWVRGRGNQPQHF
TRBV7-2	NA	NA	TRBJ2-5	TGTGCCAGCAGCTTAGGCGCGTCGAGTTTCGGTGAGACCCAGTACTTC	CASSLGASSFGETQYF
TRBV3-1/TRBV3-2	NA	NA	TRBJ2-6	TGTGCCAGCAGCCAACCTATCTCTGGGGCCAACGTCCTGACTTTC	CASSQPISGANVLTF
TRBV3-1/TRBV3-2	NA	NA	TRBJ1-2	TGTGCCAGCAGCCAAGATCCCGGGGATGGCTATGGCTACACCTTC	CASSQDPGDGYGYTF
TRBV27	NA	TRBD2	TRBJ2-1	TGTGCCAGCAGTCCGACTAGCGGGCTCCCCTACAATGAGCAGTTCTTC	CASSPTSGLPYNEQFF
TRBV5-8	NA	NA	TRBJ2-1	TGTGCCAGCAGCCCGAGACAGTACAATGAGCAGTTCTTC	CASSPRQYNEQFF
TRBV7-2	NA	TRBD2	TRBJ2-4	TGTGCCAGCAGCTCAGGTGGGGGTAGCGGGAGTCACATTCAGTACTTC	CASSSGGGSGSHIQYF
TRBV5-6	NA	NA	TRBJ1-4	TGTGCCAGCAGTCCATTCGAGAAACAGGGAGATAGTGGGAAACTGTTTTTT	CASSPFEKQGDSGKLFF
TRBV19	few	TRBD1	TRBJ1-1	TGTGCCAGTAGGACGACAGGGCTGAACACTGAAGCTTTCTTT	CASRTTGLNTEAFF
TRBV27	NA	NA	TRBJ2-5	TGTGCCAGCAGTTTAAAGGGGCTAACCTTAGAGACCCAGTACTTC	CASSLKGLTLETQYF
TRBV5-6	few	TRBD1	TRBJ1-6	TGTGCCAGCAGCCGCGGGACAGGGAATTCACCCCTCCACTTT	CASSRGTGNSPLHF
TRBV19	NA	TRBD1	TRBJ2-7	TGTGCCAGTAGTGGCGGACAGGAAGTATACGAGCAGTACTTC	CASSGGQEVYEQYF
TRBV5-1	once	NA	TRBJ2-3	TGCGCCAGCAGCTTTAGTCCGGTCGGCACAGATACGCAGTATTTT	CASSFSPVGTDTQYF
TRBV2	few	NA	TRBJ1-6	TGTGCCAGCAGAGGCCTCCGGGGAACGAGGGTTTCACCCCTCCACTTT	CASRGLRGTRVSPLHF
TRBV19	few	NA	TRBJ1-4	TGTGCCAGTACGGGGGGGGTAATTGGTGAAAAACTGTTTTTT	CASTGGVIGEKLFF
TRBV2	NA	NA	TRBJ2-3	TGTGCCAGCAGTGGACAGGGCACAGATACGCAGTATTTT	CASSGQGTDTQYF
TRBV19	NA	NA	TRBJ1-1	TGTGCCAGTAGTAGCCAGGCGGGTAGCACTGAAGCTTTCTTT	CASSSQAGSTEAFF
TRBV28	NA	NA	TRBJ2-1	TGTGCCAGCAGTTTCGTCAGGTTGGTCTTC	CASSFVRLVF
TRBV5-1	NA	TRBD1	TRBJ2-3	TGCGCCAGCAGCCAGGGGACAGTGAGCACAGATACGCAGTATTTT	CASSQGTVSTDTQYF
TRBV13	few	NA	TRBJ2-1	TGTGCCAGCAGCTTATTCGGAGGCGGAAATGAGCAGTTCTTC	CASSLFGGGNEQFF
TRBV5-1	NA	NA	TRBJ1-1	TGCGCCAGCACCCCCTGGGACTTGAACACTGAAGCTTTCTTT	CASTPWDLNTEAFF
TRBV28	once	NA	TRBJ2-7	TGTGCCATCAGCCTCGAGGGAAGGTACGAGCAGTACTTC	CAISLEGRYEQYF
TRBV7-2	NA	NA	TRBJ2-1	TGTGCCAGCAGCGTGAGCGGGTCCACCTACAATGAGCAGTTCTTC	CASSVSGSTYNEQFF
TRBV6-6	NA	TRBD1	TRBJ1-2	TGTGCCAGCAGTTACGATGGACAGGGGAACTATGGCTACACCTTC	CASSYDGQGNYGYTF
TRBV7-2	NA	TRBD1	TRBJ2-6	TGTGCCAGCAGACCAGCAGGGGGCACTGGGGCCAACGTCCTGACTTTC	CASRPAGGTGANVLTF
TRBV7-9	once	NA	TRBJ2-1	TGTGCCAGCAGCTTAGACTCGCGGGCCTCCTACAATGAGCAGTTCTTC	CASSLDSRASYNEQFF
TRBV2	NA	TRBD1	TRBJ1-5	TGTGCCAGCAGTGAAGGGACAGGGGGTCAGCCCCAGCATTTT	CASSEGTGGQPQHF
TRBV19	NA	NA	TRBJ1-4	TGTGCCAGCCTACCAGGTGCAGTCACTAATGAAAAACTGTTTTTT	CASLPGAVTNEKLFF
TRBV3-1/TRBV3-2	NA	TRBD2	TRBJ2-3	TGTGCCAGCAGCCGGAGCGGGGGGGGCGCAGATACGCAGTATTTT	CASSRSGGGADTQYF
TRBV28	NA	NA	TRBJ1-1	TGTGCCAGCACTCTAAGCGGGGGCTGGACTGAAGCTTTCTTT	CASTLSGGWTEAFF
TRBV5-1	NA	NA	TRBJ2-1	TGCGCCAGCAGCTTGGTCGACAGTTCCGGTGAGCAGTTCTTC	CASSLVDSSGEQFF
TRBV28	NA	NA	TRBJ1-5	TGTGCCAGCAGGAGGGTAGGCATAAGCGATCAGCCCCAGCATTTT	CASRRVGISDQPQHF
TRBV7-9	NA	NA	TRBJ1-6	TGTGCCAGCAGAATAGAATCAGGGAATTCACCCCTCCACTTT	CASRIESGNSPLHF
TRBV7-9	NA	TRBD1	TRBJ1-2	TGTGCCAGCAGCTGGGGCGGGGACAGGGCGTCCTATGGCTACACCTTC	CASSWGGDRASYGYTF
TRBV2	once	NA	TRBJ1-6	TGTGCCGGGGGGGCAGGTAATAATTCACCCCTCCACTTT	CAGGAGNNSPLHF
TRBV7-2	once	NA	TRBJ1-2	TGTGCCAGCAACCCGCCGAGGGGAGGGGAGTATGGCTACACCTTC	CASNPPRGGEYGYTF